The 10 T cell receptor beta chains reported below all come from one sample, sequenced in a study of shared clonotypes between healthy human individuals. Only in-frame clones appear in the TCRdb table, and some are missing; sequencing was by immunoSEQ multiplex PCR. Among around 2,000,000 clones listed, approximately 94% were seen once. Terminally differentiated effector memory CD45RA+ cells were excluded from the naive CD8 cells, which were CD45RO-negative and positively selected for CCR7. The source material was naive CD8+ T cells sorted from blood. The receptors were gathered from a man between 18 and 29 years old in good health.

This chain connects TRBV6-1 to TRBJ1-2; D is uncertain. CDR3 length: 15 amino acids. Germline-derived CDR1 and CDR2 are MNHNS and SASEGT. The V end lost 2 bases, the J end lost 0 bases, and 10 bases lay between the germline ends. The CDR3 sequence: CASSEWDYANYGYTF. In nucleotides, the CDR3 is TGTGCCAGCAGTGAATGGGATTACGCTAACTATGGCTACACCTTC.

This chain uses TRBV6-6 with TRBJ1-2, with D maybe TRBD1 (5 bases). From germline, CDR1 is MNHNY and CDR2 SVGAGI (reference sequence). V lost 5 bases and J 6 bases, leaving 10 bases between the germline ends. CDR3 length: 12 residues. This CDR3 reads CASSPGPHGYTF. CDR3 DNA sequence: TGTGCCAGCAGTCCGGGACCCCATGGCTACACCTTC.

This clone was observed a single time. The chain recombines TRBV2 with TRBJ2-1; D uncertain. The CDR3 spans 12 residues. Between the trimmed V and J ends, which lost 3 bases and 4 bases, there was a span of 4 bases. Germline V gives CDR1 SNHLY, CDR2 FYNNEI. CDR3 residues: CASSDQYNEQFF. For the CDR3, the DNA is TGTGCCAGCAGTGACCAATACAATGAGCAGTTCTTC.

The rearrangement uses TRBV27 and TRBJ2-2; unclear D gene. V was trimmed by 5 bases and J by 3 bases, leaving 10 bases between them. The CDR3 totals 14 residues. Germline CDR1 reads MNHEY; CDR2 reads SMNVEV (reference sequence). The chain's CDR3 is CASSPTFDTGELFF. Written as DNA, the CDR3 is TGTGCCAGCAGTCCCACTTTTGACACCGGGGAGCTGTTTTTT.

V and J are TRBV2 and TRBJ1-1, with 10 positions matching TRBD1. The CDR3 has 13 residues. After removal of 6 bases from V and 7 bases from J, the junction contained 5 bases not matched to a gene. CDR1 and CDR2 from the germline V gene are SNHLY and FYNNEI. The CDR3 DNA is TGTGCCAGCAGGGGGACAGGGGCCGGTGAAGCTTTCTTT. Amino acid sequence: CASRGTGAGEAFF.

The chain's CDR3 is CASSLVSGGPGYEQYF. DNA for the CDR3: TGTGCCAGCAGCTTAGTAAGCGGGGGGCCGGGTTACGAGCAGTACTTC. J is TRBJ2-7 and V is TRBV11-2, with TRBD2 matching over 9 bases. In germline, CDR1 is SGHAT, CDR2 FQNNGV. The CDR3 consists of 16 residues. V trimming: 1 base; J trimming: 4 bases; junction bases outside the gene matches: 8.

The rearrangement uses TRBV27 and TRBJ2-5; TRBD2 matches 9 bases. Germline-derived CDR1 and CDR2 are MNHEY and SMNVEV (reference sequence). V shed 2 bases, J shed 0 bases, and the junction held 7 bases outside the gene matches. The CDR3 has 17 residues. The CDR3 DNA follows: TGTGCCAGCAGTTTAATAGGGACTAGCAGGTACCAAGAGACCCAGTACTTC. It translates to CASSLIGTSRYQETQYF.

The CDR3 protein is CASSPNLASFLNEQFF. CDR3 nucleotide sequence: TGTGCCAGCAGCCCAAATCTGGCTAGCTTCCTCAATGAGCAGTTCTTC. The chain employs TRBV7-9 and TRBJ2-1, with D perhaps matching TRBD2 (5 bases). Germline-derived CDR1 and CDR2 are SEHNR and FQNEAQ (reference sequence). This CDR3 spans 16 amino acids. Trimming removed 5 bases at V and 6 bases at J, with 20 bases between.

This chain links TRBV14 with TRBJ2-1; TRBD2 matches at 7 bases. CDR1 and CDR2 (germline): SGHDN, FVKESK. The CDR3 consists of 15 residues. Trimming removed 5 bases from V and 2 bases from J; junction bases left unmatched: 6. CDR3 in amino acids: CASSNRDYPYNEQFF. The DNA of the CDR3 is TGTGCCAGCAGCAACCGGGACTACCCCTACAATGAGCAGTTCTTC.

The gene calls are TRBV4-3 and TRBJ2-7; D perhaps matches TRBD2 (5 bases). The CDR3 length is 16 residues. Per the germline V gene, CDR1 is LGHNA and CDR2 is YSLEER. V was cut by 0 bases and J by 6 bases, with 18 bases left in between. The CDR3 loop is CASSQDSSGDPSEQYF. In DNA form, the CDR3 reads TGCGCCAGCAGCCAAGATAGCAGCGGTGACCCAAGCGAGCAGTACTTC.